This TCR beta chain was documented in a study of blood T cells in healthy people across ages. Notes on the study in general: Unsorted PBMCs ruled out conclusive naive versus antigen-experienced comparison. Whereas aged donors had fewer naive CD4+ cells, long-lived donors had more of them and higher diversity.

Trimming took 6 bases from V and 0 from J; bases not matched to a gene: 5. Germline V gene data show CDR1 as MNHNS and CDR2 as SASEGT. The CDR3 runs 16 residues. This clonotype was observed a few times. Its antigen is unidentified. A J-beta primer mix and a sample-barcoded 5' primer were used in a second PCR of about 6 to 12 cycles. Each TCR beta cDNA got a 12-nucleotide random molecular identifier. TCRdb itself ran the 5' RACE reads through MiXCR, one entry per CDR3 protein. The sample consists of 600,000 to 800,000 distinct CDR3 sequences, more than 20% of them appearing once. The sequence was obtained from a man between 65 and 85 years old in good health. The rearrangement uses TRBV6-1 and TRBJ2-2; 9 bases align to TRBD2. Material for sequencing was blood. This chain's CDR3 is CASRPLAGPNTGELFF. The CDR3 DNA follows: TGTGCCAGCAGGCCGCTAGCGGGACCGAACACCGGGGAGCTGTTTTTT.